This T cell receptor (beta chain) was retrieved from a study of shared clonotypes between healthy human individuals. For this clone: Its antigen is unknown.

CDR1 is MNHEY and CDR2 is SVGAGI in the germline V gene. The CDR3 is 15 residues long. With 2 bases removed from V and 2 bases from J, the gap between germline ends came to 10 bases. Participating donors were healthy, HIV-negative adults free of recent acute infections or vaccinations. The study drew all its donors from Caucasian adults living in Nashville, Tennessee. Sequencing used immunoSEQ multiplex PCR; TCRdb keeps in-frame clones, though not all of them. The repertoire holds about 1.5 million clones, with 95% to 99% as singletons. Study-level results: Sampling was confined to blood; repertoires within tissues likely differ.

The chain couples TRBV6-5 to TRBJ2-1; D unresolved. The TCR comes from a man aged 25 to 45 in good health. Input material: naive CD4+ T cells sorted from blood. Stated subset: CD45RA+ positively selected. The CDR3: CASSYRRPTYNEQFF. Written as DNA, the CDR3 is TGTGCCAGCAGTTACCGGCGCCCCACCTACAATGAGCAGTTCTTC.